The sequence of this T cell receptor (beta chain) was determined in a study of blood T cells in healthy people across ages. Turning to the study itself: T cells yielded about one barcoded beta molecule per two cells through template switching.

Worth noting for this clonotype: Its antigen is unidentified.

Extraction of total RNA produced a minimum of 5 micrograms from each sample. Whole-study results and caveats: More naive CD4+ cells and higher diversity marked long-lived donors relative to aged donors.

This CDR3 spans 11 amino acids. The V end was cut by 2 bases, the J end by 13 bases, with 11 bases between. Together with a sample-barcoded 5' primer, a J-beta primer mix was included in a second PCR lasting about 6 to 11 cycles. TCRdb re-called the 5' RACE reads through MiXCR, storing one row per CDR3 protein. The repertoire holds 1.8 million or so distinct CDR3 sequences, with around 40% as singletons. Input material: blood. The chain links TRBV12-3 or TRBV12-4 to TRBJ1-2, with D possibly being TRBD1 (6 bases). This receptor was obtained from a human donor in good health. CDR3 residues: CASSLRGAGTF. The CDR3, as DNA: TGTGCCAGCAGTTTAAGGGGGGCAGGCACCTTC.